These 2 T cell receptor beta chains were sequenced from one sample in a study of cytomegalovirus exposure and HLA in healthy donors. 13 Jbeta primers and 60 Vbeta primers were used for the PCR. Method: immunoSEQ multiplex PCR; TCRdb's copy keeps in-frame clones and lacks some. The data contain about 82,000 clones, 60% to 80% of them singletons. Sequenced sample: PBMCs. The receptors originated from a woman aged 45-65 years in good health and CMV-seropositive.

The rearrangement uses TRBV27 and TRBJ1-5, with 7 bases fitting TRBD1. V lost 4 bases and J lost 11; bases outside the gene matches: 23. The CDR3 length is 18 residues. Germline V CDR1 and CDR2: MNHEY, SMNVEV (reference sequence). CDR3 in amino acids: CASSYRQGSGPTSGAQHF. The CDR3 DNA is TGTGCCAGCAGTTATCGACAGGGTAGTGGCCCCACGTCAGGGGCCCAGCATTTT.

J is TRBJ2-5 and V is TRBV7-9, with a weak D call TRBD1 (6 bases). Germline V gives CDR1 SEHNR, CDR2 FQNEAQ (reference sequence). The CDR3 length is 15 residues. Trimming took off 9 bases at V and 2 bases at J, with 19 bases between the two ends. CDR3 DNA: TGTGCCAGTTCTGGTACTGGGACATCACAAGAGACCCAGTACTTC. Translated, it gives CASSGTGTSQETQYF.